A single sample gave rise to the 14 T cell receptor beta chains below, sequenced in a study of T cell repertoires in cytomegalovirus infection. One entry per CDR3 protein, called by TCRdb with MiXCR from the reads. The sample yields around 100,000 distinct CDR3 sequences, roughly a quarter seen once. Sequencing was carried out using CD8+ T cells from PBMCs. Source of these receptors: a human donor in good health (CMV status not recorded). Some clones in this sample may be carry-over from other donors' samples.

This clonotype came up once. A much bigger clone sits one base away, suggesting this may be a read error. The V call is TRBV27, the J call TRBJ2-7; 7 bases agree with TRBD2. This CDR3 has 12 amino acids. Germline V CDR1 and CDR2: MNHEY, SMNVEV (reference sequence). V shed 3 bases and J 6 bases; nucleotides not matched to a gene: 2. The CDR3, as DNA: TGTGCCAGCAGTTTGGGGGGGGTCGAGCAGTACTTC. Its protein is CASSLGGVEQYF.

The rearrangement uses TRBV27 and TRBJ1-1, with TRBD1 matching 7 bases. Germline-derived CDR1 and CDR2 are MNHEY and SMNVEV (reference sequence). The ends lost 3 bases at V and 4 bases at J; junction bases unmatched: 5. CDR3 size: 14 residues. Here the CDR3 DNA reads TGTGCCAGCAGTTTTAGGGGGCCGATCACTGAAGCTTTCTTT. Encoded protein: CASSFRGPITEAFF.

This chain joins TRBV5-6 and TRBJ2-1, with 8 positions matching TRBD2. The CDR3 is 17 amino acids. Germline V gene data show CDR1 as SGHDT and CDR2 as YYEEEE. Trimming removed 3 bases from V and 7 bases from J; junction bases left unmatched: 15. The DNA for the CDR3 is TGTGCCAGCAGCTCGATCGGGACTAGTATTTCCTTAAATGAGCAGTTCTTC. Protein sequence: CASSSIGTSISLNEQFF.

V gene TRBV20-1 combines with J gene TRBJ2-7, with 11 nucleotides matching TRBD2. The CDR3 contains 14 residues. V was clipped by 3 bases and J by 4 bases; unmatched bases: 5. The germline V gene has CDR1 DFQATT and CDR2 SNEGSKA (reference sequence). The CDR3 DNA reads TGCAGTGCTAGGGGACTAGCGGACAATTACGAGCAGTACTTC. It yields the protein CSARGLADNYEQYF.

The CDR3 region is CASSSNPGGLAGVEQFF. For the CDR3, the DNA is TGTGCCAGCAGTTCAAACCCTGGAGGCCTAGCGGGAGTTGAGCAGTTCTTC. The gene calls are TRBV12-3 or TRBV12-4 and TRBJ2-1; 10 bases align to TRBD2. CDR3 length: 17 residues. Trimming took 4 bases from V and 9 from J; bases not matched to a gene: 15.

This clonotype was observed a handful of times. DNA for the CDR3: TGTGCCAGCAGCCCGACAACGGTTGAGCAGTTCTTC. It specifies CASSPTTVEQFF. The chain links TRBV7-9 to TRBJ2-1, with D hard to call. CDR1 is SEHNR, CDR2 FQNEAQ, per germline (reference sequence). This CDR3 is 12 amino acids long. V lost 5 bases and J lost 9, with 11 bases in between.

The chain's CDR3 is CSASGGGGVGYTF. For the CDR3, the DNA is TGCAGTGCTAGTGGGGGGGGAGGTGTTGGCTACACCTTC. This rearrangement joins TRBV20-1 to TRBJ1-2; perhaps TRBD1 as D (5 bases). V dropped 3 bases and J dropped 7 bases, with 15 bases sitting between them. The CDR3 totals 13 residues. The germline CDR1 and CDR2 sequences are DFQATT and SNEGSKA (reference sequence).

The chain uses TRBV9 and TRBJ1-1; 9 positions agree with TRBD1. Trimming removed 3 bases from V and 6 bases from J; junction bases left unmatched: 9. CDR1 is SGDLS and CDR2 is YYNGEE in the germline V gene. The CDR3 contains 15 residues. The CDR3 DNA reads TGTGCCAGCAGCGCCCCGGGACAGGGCCCGCCTGAAGCTTTCTTT. It yields the protein CASSAPGQGPPEAFF.

This clonotype was counted ten times or more. The chain employs TRBV6-6 and TRBJ2-6; D may correspond to TRBD1 or TRBD2 (5 bases each). The V end was cut by 0 bases, the J end by 0 bases, with 12 bases between. The CDR3 sequence is 18 residues long. The germline V gene has CDR1 MNHNY and CDR2 SVGAGI (reference sequence). Written as DNA, the CDR3 is TGTGCCAGCAGTTACTCGAGGGGCGGGCTCTCTGGGGCCAACGTCCTGACTTTC. It specifies CASSYSRGGLSGANVLTF.

The chain joins TRBV20-1 to TRBJ2-5; possibly TRBD1 or TRBD2 for D (5 bases each). Trimming cost V 6 bases and J 5 bases, with 13 bases left between them. CDR3 size: 12 residues. Germline CDR1 is DFQATT and CDR2 is SNEGSKA (reference sequence). The chain's CDR3 is CSADTWGETQYF. CDR3 nucleotides: TGCAGTGCCGACACCTGGGGGGAGACCCAGTACTTC.

This clonotype was found many times. V is TRBV12-3 or TRBV12-4 and J is TRBJ1-3; D call uncertain. This CDR3 region has 12 residues. The V end lost 6 bases, the J end lost 0 bases, and 3 bases lay between the germline ends. DNA of the CDR3: TGTGCCAGCAGCGCCTCTGGAAACACCATATATTTT. Its translation: CASSASGNTIYF.

This clonotype was seen only a few times. The rearrangement joins TRBV7-2 to TRBJ2-1; 9 nucleotides agree with TRBD2. Germline assignment: CDR1 SGHTA and CDR2 FQGNSA. There are 16 residues in the CDR3. Trimming at V came to 5 bases and at J to 6 bases, leaving 11 bases not matched to a gene. In DNA form, the CDR3 reads TGTGCCAGCAGCCCACGGGGGGCGGGAGGGCCCAATGAGCAGTTCTTC. Protein: CASSPRGAGGPNEQFF.

This clonotype was seen only once. This chain links TRBV29-1 with TRBJ2-5, with D tentatively TRBD2 (6 bases). V lost 7 bases and J lost 5, with 26 bases in between. The CDR3 covers 16 residues. Germline loops: CDR1 SQVTM, CDR2 ANQGSEA. The CDR3 bases are TGCAGCGCTTGCCCTTTACGGGGGAATGGAGGGGAGACCCAGTACTTC. Translation: CSACPLRGNGGETQYF.

The rearrangement uses TRBV29-1 and TRBJ1-1, with D possibly matching TRBD1 (6 bases). Trimming stripped 4 bases from V and 1 base from J, with 10 bases between. This CDR3 has 13 residues. Germline lookup yields CDR1 SQVTM and CDR2 ANQGSEA. CDR3 nucleotide sequence: TGCAGCGTTGGGGGGACACGGAACACTGAAGCTTTCTTT. It codes for CSVGGTRNTEAFF.